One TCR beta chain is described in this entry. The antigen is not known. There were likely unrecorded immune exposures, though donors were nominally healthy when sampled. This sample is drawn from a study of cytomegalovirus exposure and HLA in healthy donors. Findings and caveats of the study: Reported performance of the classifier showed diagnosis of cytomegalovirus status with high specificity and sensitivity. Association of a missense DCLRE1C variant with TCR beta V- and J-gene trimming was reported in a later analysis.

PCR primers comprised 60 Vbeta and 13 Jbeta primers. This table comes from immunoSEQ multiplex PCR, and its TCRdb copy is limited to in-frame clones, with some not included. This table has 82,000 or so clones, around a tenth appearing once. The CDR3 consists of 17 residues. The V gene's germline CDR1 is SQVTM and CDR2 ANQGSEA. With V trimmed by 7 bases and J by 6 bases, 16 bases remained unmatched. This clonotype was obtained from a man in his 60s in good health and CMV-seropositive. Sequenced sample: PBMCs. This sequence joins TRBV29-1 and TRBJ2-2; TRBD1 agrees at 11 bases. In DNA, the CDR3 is TGCAGCGCCACAACATTCACCGGGACAGGGGGTTCCGGGGAGCTGTTTTTT. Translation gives CSATTFTGTGGSGELFF.